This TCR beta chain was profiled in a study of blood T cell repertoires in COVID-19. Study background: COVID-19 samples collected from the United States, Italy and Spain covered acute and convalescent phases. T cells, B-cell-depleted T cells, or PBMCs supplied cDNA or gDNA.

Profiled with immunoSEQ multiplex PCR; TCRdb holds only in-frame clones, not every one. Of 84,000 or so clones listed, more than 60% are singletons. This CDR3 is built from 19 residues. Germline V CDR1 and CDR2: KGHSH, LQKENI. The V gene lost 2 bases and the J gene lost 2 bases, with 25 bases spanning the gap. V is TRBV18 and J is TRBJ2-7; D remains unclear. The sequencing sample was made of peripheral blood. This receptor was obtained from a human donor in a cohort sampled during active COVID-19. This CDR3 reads CASSPFPPVDSPLPYEQYF. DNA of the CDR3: TGTGCCAGCTCACCATTTCCTCCGGTTGACTCTCCATTACCCTACGAGCAGTACTTC.